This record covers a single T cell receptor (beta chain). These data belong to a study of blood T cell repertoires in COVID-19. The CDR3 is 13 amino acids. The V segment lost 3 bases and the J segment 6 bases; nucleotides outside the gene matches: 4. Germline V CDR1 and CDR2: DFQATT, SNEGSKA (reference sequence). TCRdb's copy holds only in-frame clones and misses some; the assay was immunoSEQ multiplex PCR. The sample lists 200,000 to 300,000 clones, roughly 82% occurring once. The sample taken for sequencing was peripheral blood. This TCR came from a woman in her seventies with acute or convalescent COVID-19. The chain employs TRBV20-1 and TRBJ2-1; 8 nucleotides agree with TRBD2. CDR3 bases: TGCAGTGCTAGTTTAGCGGGGCGCAATGAGCAGTTCTTC. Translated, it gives CSASLAGRNEQFF.